The clone carrying this T cell receptor beta chain has a handful of counts. TCRdb re-derived calls from the 5' RACE reads in MiXCR, one entry per CDR3 protein. The sample holds about 390,000 distinct CDR3 sequences; about 15% are singletons and the top ten take 20% to 25%. This specimen belongs to a study of T-cell memory formation after mild COVID-19. Trimming took 9 bases from V and 1 from J, leaving 30 bases between them. CDR1 and CDR2 (germline): LNHDA, SQIVND (reference sequence). The CDR3 sequence is 19 residues long. This TCR derives from a man between 18 and 29 years old who had mild COVID-19 (a few samples of this study predate the infection). Cell type and time point are not known. The rearrangement uses TRBV19 and TRBJ1-1; maybe TRBD1 (5 bases). Sequenced input: PBMCs or a T cell subset sorted from them (not recorded which). The CDR3 region is CASLPGTALGGEKNTEAFF. The CDR3 region has the DNA TGTGCCAGCCTTCCCGGGACGGCCCTCGGAGGGGAAAAGAACACTGAAGCTTTCTTT.